A selection of T cell receptor beta chains follows, all from one sample in a study of blood T cell repertoires in COVID-19. Libraries were prepared by immunoSEQ multiplex PCR; TCRdb keeps only in-frame clonotypes and omits some of them. The repertoire consists of 240,000 or so clones, with approximately 82% occurring once and the leading ten covering 1.5% to 2%. Input material: peripheral blood. The receptors derive from an elderly woman with acute or convalescent COVID-19. The CDR3 runs from the conserved cysteine through the conserved F or W. D genes are given only for firm matches. Only some rows state a clone size, as once, few, many or a class for expanded clones.

v_gene: TRBV9; d_gene: TRBD1; abundance: .; j_gene: TRBJ1-4; CDR3aa: CASSHRDREDEKLFF; CDR3nt: TGTGCCAGCAGCCACCGGGACAGGGAAGATGAAAAACTGTTTTTT
v_gene: TRBV5-5; d_gene: .; abundance: .; j_gene: TRBJ2-3; CDR3aa: CASSLLVTPSTDTQYF; CDR3nt: TGTGCCAGCAGCTTGTTGGTGACTCCTAGCACAGATACGCAGTATTTT
v_gene: TRBV9; d_gene: .; abundance: once; j_gene: TRBJ1-1; CDR3aa: CASSVVTGSNTEAFF; CDR3nt: TGTGCCAGCAGCGTAGTAACAGGGTCGAACACTGAAGCTTTCTTT
v_gene: TRBV6-2/TRBV6-3; d_gene: .; abundance: .; j_gene: TRBJ2-7; CDR3aa: CASSYASGGPWEQYF; CDR3nt: TGTGCCAGCAGTTACGCCTCGGGGGGCCCGTGGGAGCAGTACTTC
v_gene: TRBV19; d_gene: .; abundance: .; j_gene: TRBJ1-1; CDR3aa: CASSIQQGNTEAFF; CDR3nt: TGTGCCAGTAGTATTCAACAGGGTAACACTGAAGCTTTCTTT
v_gene: TRBV7-3; d_gene: TRBD1; abundance: .; j_gene: TRBJ2-7; CDR3aa: CASSLGQGNYEQYF; CDR3nt: TGTGCCAGCAGCTTGGGACAGGGCAACTACGAGCAGTACTTC
v_gene: TRBV5-1; d_gene: TRBD1; abundance: .; j_gene: TRBJ1-2; CDR3aa: CASSLGPDRGLDYTF; CDR3nt: TGCGCCAGCAGCTTGGGGCCCGACAGGGGGTTGGACTACACCTTC
v_gene: TRBV6-6; d_gene: .; abundance: .; j_gene: TRBJ1-3; CDR3aa: CASSRGGSDSGNTIYF; CDR3nt: TGTGCCAGCAGCCGCGGGGGTTCCGACTCTGGAAACACCATATATTTT
v_gene: TRBV7-2; d_gene: TRBD1; abundance: .; j_gene: TRBJ2-2; CDR3aa: CASRKGPGTGSTWELFF; CDR3nt: TGTGCCAGCAGAAAGGGGCCCGGGACAGGGAGTACCTGGGAGCTGTTTTTT
v_gene: TRBV6-2/TRBV6-3; d_gene: TRBD2; abundance: .; j_gene: TRBJ2-7; CDR3aa: CASSRTSAPYEQYF; CDR3nt: TGTGCCAGCAGTCGTACTAGCGCTCCCTACGAGCAGTACTTC
v_gene: TRBV2; d_gene: TRBD1; abundance: .; j_gene: TRBJ1-2; CDR3aa: CASSGQGVGYGYTF; CDR3nt: TGTGCCAGCAGCGGACAGGGGGTGGGCTATGGCTACACCTTC
v_gene: TRBV18; d_gene: .; abundance: .; j_gene: TRBJ1-3; CDR3aa: CASSPRVAEAGNTIYF; CDR3nt: TGTGCCAGCTCACCACGGGTAGCAGAAGCCGGAAACACCATATATTTT
v_gene: TRBV4-2; d_gene: TRBD2; abundance: .; j_gene: TRBJ2-7; CDR3aa: CASSQEGERGRREQYF; CDR3nt: TGTGCCAGCAGCCAAGAAGGAGAGCGGGGGCGGAGAGAGCAGTACTTC
v_gene: TRBV7-2; d_gene: .; abundance: once; j_gene: TRBJ2-1; CDR3aa: CASSIGQINEQFF; CDR3nt: TGTGCCAGCAGCATCGGACAAATCAATGAGCAGTTCTTC
v_gene: TRBV6-5; d_gene: .; abundance: .; j_gene: TRBJ1-2; CDR3aa: CASTEGGSYGYTF; CDR3nt: TGTGCCAGCACCGAAGGGGGATCCTATGGCTACACCTTC
v_gene: TRBV6-5; d_gene: TRBD1; abundance: .; j_gene: TRBJ1-2; CDR3aa: CASSYDGQGAYGYTF; CDR3nt: TGTGCCAGCAGTTACGATGGACAGGGGGCTTATGGCTACACCTTC
v_gene: TRBV19; d_gene: .; abundance: few; j_gene: TRBJ2-2; CDR3aa: CAAKDISMNTGELFF; CDR3nt: TGTGCCGCAAAGGACATTTCCATGAACACCGGGGAGCTGTTTTTT
v_gene: TRBV5-5; d_gene: TRBD1; abundance: .; j_gene: TRBJ1-1; CDR3aa: CASSLQGALNTEAFF; CDR3nt: TGTGCCAGCAGCTTGCAGGGGGCATTGAACACTGAAGCTTTCTTT
v_gene: TRBV7-9; d_gene: TRBD2; abundance: .; j_gene: TRBJ2-3; CDR3aa: CASLGTSGVSDTQYF; CDR3nt: TGTGCCAGCTTGGGGACTAGCGGAGTTTCCGATACGCAGTATTTT
v_gene: TRBV5-4; d_gene: .; abundance: .; j_gene: TRBJ2-7; CDR3aa: CASSRQVSYEQYF; CDR3nt: TGTGCCAGCAGCCGACAGGTCTCCTACGAGCAGTACTTC
v_gene: TRBV5-4; d_gene: TRBD1; abundance: once; j_gene: TRBJ2-2; CDR3aa: CASSRPGQGSTGELFF; CDR3nt: TGTGCCAGCAGCCGCCCGGGACAGGGGAGCACCGGGGAGCTGTTTTTT
v_gene: TRBV10-3; d_gene: .; abundance: once; j_gene: TRBJ1-1; CDR3aa: CAISESAVTEAFF; CDR3nt: TGTGCCATCAGTGAGTCGGCAGTCACTGAAGCTTTCTTT
v_gene: TRBV18; d_gene: TRBD1; abundance: .; j_gene: TRBJ1-3; CDR3aa: CASSPIRQGTVSPGNTIYF; CDR3nt: TGTGCCAGCTCACCAATACGACAGGGCACTGTTTCTCCTGGAAACACCATATATTTT
v_gene: TRBV6-2/TRBV6-3; d_gene: TRBD2; abundance: .; j_gene: TRBJ2-2; CDR3aa: CASSYSILAGGLNTGELFF; CDR3nt: TGTGCCAGCAGTTACTCGATACTAGCGGGGGGCCTGAACACCGGGGAGCTGTTTTTT
v_gene: TRBV5-1; d_gene: TRBD1; abundance: once; j_gene: TRBJ2-3; CDR3aa: CASSLPDRVYGDTQYF; CDR3nt: TGCGCCAGCAGCTTACCTGACAGGGTGTATGGAGATACGCAGTATTTT
v_gene: TRBV5-4; d_gene: .; abundance: .; j_gene: TRBJ2-7; CDR3aa: CASSFTGSSYEQYF; CDR3nt: TGTGCCAGCAGCTTTACGGGAAGCTCCTACGAGCAGTACTTC
v_gene: TRBV3-1/TRBV3-2; d_gene: .; abundance: .; j_gene: TRBJ1-1; CDR3aa: CASSQDRANTEAFF; CDR3nt: TGTGCCAGCAGCCAGGACAGAGCGAACACTGAAGCTTTCTTT
v_gene: TRBV30; d_gene: .; abundance: .; j_gene: TRBJ1-1; CDR3aa: CAWSVLTEAFF; CDR3nt: TGTGCCTGGAGTGTACTGACTGAAGCTTTCTTT
v_gene: TRBV19; d_gene: TRBD1; abundance: .; j_gene: TRBJ2-5; CDR3aa: CASSKGTGQLSLQETQYF; CDR3nt: TGTGCCAGTAGTAAAGGGACAGGCCAATTGAGTTTACAAGAGACCCAGTACTTC
v_gene: TRBV5-1; d_gene: .; abundance: .; j_gene: TRBJ1-5; CDR3aa: CASSLEPGQPQHF; CDR3nt: TGCGCCAGCAGCTTGGAACCCGGGCAGCCCCAGCATTTT
v_gene: TRBV2; d_gene: TRBD1; abundance: .; j_gene: TRBJ1-2; CDR3aa: CASSELQGGYGYTF; CDR3nt: TGTGCCAGCAGTGAACTACAGGGGGGCTATGGCTACACCTTC
v_gene: TRBV7-2; d_gene: .; abundance: .; j_gene: TRBJ2-7; CDR3aa: CASSLGSGRVNEQYF; CDR3nt: TGTGCCAGCAGCTTAGGATCCGGGAGAGTCAACGAGCAGTACTTC
v_gene: TRBV5-1; d_gene: .; abundance: .; j_gene: TRBJ2-3; CDR3aa: CASSLGTAVADTQYF; CDR3nt: TGCGCCAGCAGCTTGGGTACGGCGGTCGCAGATACGCAGTATTTT
v_gene: TRBV30; d_gene: .; abundance: .; j_gene: TRBJ1-2; CDR3aa: CALLATGFGGYTF; CDR3nt: TGTGCCTTACTTGCTACAGGGTTTGGCGGCTACACCTTC
v_gene: TRBV19; d_gene: .; abundance: .; j_gene: TRBJ1-1; CDR3aa: CASSIGTYRTEAFF; CDR3nt: TGTGCCAGTAGTATTGGGACATATAGGACTGAAGCTTTCTTT
v_gene: TRBV11-1; d_gene: TRBD1; abundance: .; j_gene: TRBJ1-6; CDR3aa: CASSLTGTGSPLHF; CDR3nt: TGTGCCAGCAGCCTGACCGGGACAGGCTCACCCCTCCACTTT
v_gene: TRBV7-2; d_gene: .; abundance: .; j_gene: TRBJ2-3; CDR3aa: CASSPTGTGSDTQYF; CDR3nt: TGTGCCAGCAGTCCAACCGGAACCGGGTCAGATACGCAGTATTTT
v_gene: TRBV7-9; d_gene: TRBD1; abundance: .; j_gene: TRBJ1-3; CDR3aa: CASSSGQDSGNTIYF; CDR3nt: TGTGCCAGCAGCTCGGGACAGGACTCTGGAAACACCATATATTTT
v_gene: TRBV5-1; d_gene: TRBD1; abundance: .; j_gene: TRBJ1-1; CDR3aa: CASSLSGTGAVNTEAFF; CDR3nt: TGCGCCAGCAGCTTGTCGGGGACAGGGGCGGTGAACACTGAAGCTTTCTTT
v_gene: TRBV6-2/TRBV6-3; d_gene: .; abundance: .; j_gene: TRBJ1-1; CDR3aa: CASSYSGRNTEAFF; CDR3nt: TGTGCCAGCAGTTACTCGGGGAGGAACACTGAAGCTTTCTTT
v_gene: TRBV7-3; d_gene: .; abundance: .; j_gene: TRBJ1-5; CDR3aa: CASSGLQSNQPQHF; CDR3nt: TGTGCCAGCAGCGGCCTACAGAGCAATCAGCCCCAGCATTTT
v_gene: TRBV5-1; d_gene: TRBD1; abundance: .; j_gene: TRBJ1-6; CDR3aa: CASSLAIGGGNPLHF; CDR3nt: TGCGCCAGCAGCTTGGCCATAGGAGGGGGCAATCCCCTCCACTTT
v_gene: TRBV5-4; d_gene: TRBD1; abundance: .; j_gene: TRBJ2-7; CDR3aa: CASSEGQGRIREQYF; CDR3nt: TGTGCCAGCAGCGAAGGACAGGGAAGAATTCGCGAGCAGTACTTC
v_gene: TRBV7-6; d_gene: .; abundance: .; j_gene: TRBJ2-7; CDR3aa: CASSLAEGATYEQYF; CDR3nt: TGTGCCAGCAGCTTAGCGGAGGGGGCTACCTACGAGCAGTACTTC
v_gene: TRBV18; d_gene: TRBD2; abundance: .; j_gene: TRBJ2-2; CDR3aa: CASSPTSYTGELFF; CDR3nt: TGTGCCAGCTCACCGACTAGCTACACCGGGGAGCTGTTTTTT
v_gene: TRBV4-3; d_gene: .; abundance: .; j_gene: TRBJ1-4; CDR3aa: CASSQAVRLTNEKLFF; CDR3nt: TGCGCCAGCAGCCAAGCTGTCAGACTAACGAATGAAAAACTGTTTTTT
v_gene: TRBV19; d_gene: .; abundance: .; j_gene: TRBJ2-2; CDR3aa: CASRGIGANTGELFF; CDR3nt: TGTGCCAGTAGGGGTATCGGAGCGAACACCGGGGAGCTGTTTTTT
v_gene: TRBV15; d_gene: .; abundance: .; j_gene: TRBJ1-1; CDR3aa: CATSDSAVLNTEAFF; CDR3nt: TGTGCCACCAGCGATAGCGCCGTCTTGAACACTGAAGCTTTCTTT
v_gene: TRBV18; d_gene: TRBD2; abundance: .; j_gene: TRBJ2-3; CDR3aa: CASSPSGTSGFTDTQYF; CDR3nt: TGTGCCAGCTCACCATCTGGGACTAGCGGGTTCACAGATACGCAGTATTTT
v_gene: TRBV5-1; d_gene: .; abundance: .; j_gene: TRBJ2-3; CDR3aa: CASSLYYTTSTDTQYF; CDR3nt: TGCGCCAGCAGCTTGTACTACACCACTAGCACAGATACGCAGTATTTT
v_gene: TRBV6-5; d_gene: .; abundance: .; j_gene: TRBJ1-4; CDR3aa: CASRPTGGANEKLFF; CDR3nt: TGTGCCAGCAGACCCACGGGGGGCGCTAATGAAAAACTGTTTTTT
v_gene: TRBV11-2; d_gene: .; abundance: .; j_gene: TRBJ2-2; CDR3aa: CASRLTGPGELFF; CDR3nt: TGTGCCAGCAGGCTAACAGGTCCCGGGGAGCTGTTTTTT
v_gene: TRBV3-1/TRBV3-2; d_gene: .; abundance: .; j_gene: TRBJ2-7; CDR3aa: CASSQYGGNSYEQYF; CDR3nt: TGTGCCAGCAGCCAATACGGCGGTAACTCCTACGAGCAGTACTTC
v_gene: TRBV12-5; d_gene: TRBD1; abundance: .; j_gene: TRBJ1-5; CDR3aa: CASGMGDRGQDQPQHF; CDR3nt: TGTGCTAGTGGTATGGGGGACAGGGGGCAAGATCAGCCCCAGCATTTT
v_gene: TRBV18; d_gene: .; abundance: .; j_gene: TRBJ1-3; CDR3aa: CASSPSLTGSGNTIYF; CDR3nt: TGTGCCAGCTCACCGTCTCTCACGGGCTCTGGAAACACCATATATTTT
v_gene: TRBV28; d_gene: .; abundance: once; j_gene: TRBJ2-3; CDR3aa: CASSLRSYRRSTDTQYF; CDR3nt: TGTGCCAGCAGTTTAAGGTCCTACAGGAGAAGCACAGATACGCAGTATTTT
v_gene: TRBV6-1; d_gene: .; abundance: .; j_gene: TRBJ2-6; CDR3aa: CASSDLGGSGANVLTF; CDR3nt: TGTGCCAGCAGTGATTTAGGGGGCTCTGGGGCCAACGTCCTGACTTTC
v_gene: TRBV19; d_gene: .; abundance: .; j_gene: TRBJ2-7; CDR3aa: CASSIDTFNYEQYF; CDR3nt: TGTGCCAGTAGTATCGACACCTTTAACTACGAGCAGTACTTC
v_gene: TRBV9; d_gene: .; abundance: .; j_gene: TRBJ2-5; CDR3aa: CASSVVDRETQYF; CDR3nt: TGTGCCAGCAGCGTAGTAGACAGGGAGACCCAGTACTTC